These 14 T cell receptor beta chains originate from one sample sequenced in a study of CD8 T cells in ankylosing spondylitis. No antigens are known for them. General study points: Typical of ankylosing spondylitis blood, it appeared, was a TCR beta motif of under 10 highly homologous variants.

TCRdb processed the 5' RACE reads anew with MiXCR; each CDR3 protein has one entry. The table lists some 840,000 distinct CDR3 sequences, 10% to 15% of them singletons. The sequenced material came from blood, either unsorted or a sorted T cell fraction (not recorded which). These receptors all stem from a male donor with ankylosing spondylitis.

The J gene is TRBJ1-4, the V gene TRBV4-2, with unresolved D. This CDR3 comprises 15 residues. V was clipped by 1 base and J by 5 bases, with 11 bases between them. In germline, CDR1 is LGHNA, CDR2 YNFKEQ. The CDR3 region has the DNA TGTGCCAGCAGCCAAGCGGGCCGGTTCAATGAAAAACTGTTTTTT. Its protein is CASSQAGRFNEKLFF.

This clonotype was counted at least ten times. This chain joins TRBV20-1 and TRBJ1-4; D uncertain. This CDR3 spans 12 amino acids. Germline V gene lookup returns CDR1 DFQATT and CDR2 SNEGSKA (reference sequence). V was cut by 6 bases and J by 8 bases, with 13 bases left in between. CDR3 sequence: CSAQKREEKLFF. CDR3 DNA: TGCAGTGCCCAGAAGAGGGAAGAAAAACTGTTTTTT.

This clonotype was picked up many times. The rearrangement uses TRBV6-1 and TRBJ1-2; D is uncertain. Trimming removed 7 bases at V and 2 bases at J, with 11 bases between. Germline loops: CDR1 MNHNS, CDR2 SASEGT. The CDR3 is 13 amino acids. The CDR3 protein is CASKLTDNYGYTF. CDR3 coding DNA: TGTGCCAGCAAATTAACAGACAACTATGGCTACACCTTC.

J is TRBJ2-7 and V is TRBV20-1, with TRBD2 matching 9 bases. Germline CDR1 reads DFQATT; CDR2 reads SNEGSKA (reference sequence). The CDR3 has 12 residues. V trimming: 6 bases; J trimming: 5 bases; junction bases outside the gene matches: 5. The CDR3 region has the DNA TGCAGTGCAACCGGGACTAGCAACGAGCAGTACTTC. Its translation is CSATGTSNEQYF.

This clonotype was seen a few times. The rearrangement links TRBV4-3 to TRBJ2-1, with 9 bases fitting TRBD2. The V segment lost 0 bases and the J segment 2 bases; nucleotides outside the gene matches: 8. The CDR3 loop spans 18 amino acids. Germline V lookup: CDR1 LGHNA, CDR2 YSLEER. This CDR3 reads CASSQEGWREGTYNEQFF. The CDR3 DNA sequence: TGCGCCAGCAGCCAAGAAGGGTGGCGGGAGGGGACCTACAATGAGCAGTTCTTC.

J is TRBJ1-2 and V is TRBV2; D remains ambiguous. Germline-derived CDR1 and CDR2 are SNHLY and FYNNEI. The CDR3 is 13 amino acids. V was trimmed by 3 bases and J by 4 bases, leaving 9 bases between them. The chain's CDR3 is CASSDRQIYGYTF. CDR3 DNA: TGTGCCAGCAGTGATCGGCAGATCTATGGCTACACCTTC.

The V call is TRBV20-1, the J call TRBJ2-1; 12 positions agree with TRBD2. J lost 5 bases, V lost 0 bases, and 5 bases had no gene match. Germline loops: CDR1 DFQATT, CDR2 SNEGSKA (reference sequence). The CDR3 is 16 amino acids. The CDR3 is CSARDPTSGGNNEQFF. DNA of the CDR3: TGCAGTGCTAGAGACCCAACTAGCGGGGGGAACAATGAGCAGTTCTTC.

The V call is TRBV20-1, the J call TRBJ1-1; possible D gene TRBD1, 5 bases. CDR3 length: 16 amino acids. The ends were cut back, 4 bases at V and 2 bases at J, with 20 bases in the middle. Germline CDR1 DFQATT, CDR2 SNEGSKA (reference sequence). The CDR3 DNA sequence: TGCAGTGCTAAGGGACCCCAGGGCTGGCTTAACACTGAAGCTTTCTTT. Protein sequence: CSAKGPQGWLNTEAFF.

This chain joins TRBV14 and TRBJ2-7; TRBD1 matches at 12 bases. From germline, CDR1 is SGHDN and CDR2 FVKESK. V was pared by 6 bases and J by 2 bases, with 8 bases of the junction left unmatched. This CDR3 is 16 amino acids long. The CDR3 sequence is CASRGTGTGGPYEQYF. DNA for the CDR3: TGTGCCAGCAGGGGTACCGGGACAGGGGGCCCCTACGAGCAGTACTTC.

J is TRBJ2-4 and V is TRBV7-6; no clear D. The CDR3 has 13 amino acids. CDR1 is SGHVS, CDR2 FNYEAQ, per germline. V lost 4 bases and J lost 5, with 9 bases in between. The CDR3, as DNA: TGTGCCAGCAGCTCGTTGGGCCAAAACATTCAGTACTTC. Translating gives CASSSLGQNIQYF.

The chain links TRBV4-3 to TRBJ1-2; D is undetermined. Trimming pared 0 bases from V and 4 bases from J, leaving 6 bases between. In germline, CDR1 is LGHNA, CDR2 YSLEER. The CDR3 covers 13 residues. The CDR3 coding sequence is TGCGCCAGCAGCCAAGAGGGTTCCTATGGCTACACCTTC. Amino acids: CASSQEGSYGYTF.

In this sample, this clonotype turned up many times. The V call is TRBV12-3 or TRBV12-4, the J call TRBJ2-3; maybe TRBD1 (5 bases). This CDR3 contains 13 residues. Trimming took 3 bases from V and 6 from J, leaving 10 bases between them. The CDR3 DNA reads TGTGCCAGCAGTTTGGGGCAAGGGGATACGCAGTATTTT. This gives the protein CASSLGQGDTQYF.

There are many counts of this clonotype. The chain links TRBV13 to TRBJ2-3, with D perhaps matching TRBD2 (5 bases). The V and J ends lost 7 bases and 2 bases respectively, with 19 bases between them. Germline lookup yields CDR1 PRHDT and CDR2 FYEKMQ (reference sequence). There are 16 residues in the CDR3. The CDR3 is CASTRTGVVLTDTQYF. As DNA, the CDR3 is TGTGCCAGCACTCGGACTGGCGTCGTCCTCACAGATACGCAGTATTTT. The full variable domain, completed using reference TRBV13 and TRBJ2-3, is AAGVIQSPRHLIKEKRETATLKCYPIPRHDTVYWYQQGPGQDPQFLISFYEKMQSDKGSIPDRFSAQQFSDYHSELNMSSLELGDSALYFCASTRTGVVLTDTQYFGPGTRLTVL.

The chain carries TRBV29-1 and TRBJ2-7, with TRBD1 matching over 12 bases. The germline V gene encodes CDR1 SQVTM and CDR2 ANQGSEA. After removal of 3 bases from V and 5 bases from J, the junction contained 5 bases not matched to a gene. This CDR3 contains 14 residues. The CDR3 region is CSVDPGTGGDEQYF. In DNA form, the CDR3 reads TGCAGCGTTGACCCCGGGACAGGGGGCGACGAGCAGTACTTC.